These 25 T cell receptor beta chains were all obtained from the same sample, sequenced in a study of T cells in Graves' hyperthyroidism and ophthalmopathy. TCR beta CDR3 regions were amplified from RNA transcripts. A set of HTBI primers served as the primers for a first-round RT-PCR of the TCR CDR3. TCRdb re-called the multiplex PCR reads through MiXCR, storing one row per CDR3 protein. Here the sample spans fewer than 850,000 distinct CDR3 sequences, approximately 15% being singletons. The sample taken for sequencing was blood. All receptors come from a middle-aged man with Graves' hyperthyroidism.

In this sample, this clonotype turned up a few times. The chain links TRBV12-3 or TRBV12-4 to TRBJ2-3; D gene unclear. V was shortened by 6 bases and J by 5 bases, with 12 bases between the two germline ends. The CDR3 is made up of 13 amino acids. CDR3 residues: CASRRSLVDTQYF. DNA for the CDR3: TGTGCCAGCAGGCGCTCCCTAGTAGATACGCAGTATTTT.

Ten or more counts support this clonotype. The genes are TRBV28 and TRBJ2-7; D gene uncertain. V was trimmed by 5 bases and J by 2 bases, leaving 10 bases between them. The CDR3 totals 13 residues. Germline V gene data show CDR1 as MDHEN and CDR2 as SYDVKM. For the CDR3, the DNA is TGTGCCAGCAGTCGCTCAGAACCCTACGAGCAGTACTTC. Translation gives CASSRSEPYEQYF.

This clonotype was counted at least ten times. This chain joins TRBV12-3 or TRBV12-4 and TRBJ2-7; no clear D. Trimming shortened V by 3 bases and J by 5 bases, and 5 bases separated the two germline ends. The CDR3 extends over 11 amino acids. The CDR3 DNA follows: TGTGCCAGCAGTTTGAGCCACGAGCAGTACTTC. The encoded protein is CASSLSHEQYF.

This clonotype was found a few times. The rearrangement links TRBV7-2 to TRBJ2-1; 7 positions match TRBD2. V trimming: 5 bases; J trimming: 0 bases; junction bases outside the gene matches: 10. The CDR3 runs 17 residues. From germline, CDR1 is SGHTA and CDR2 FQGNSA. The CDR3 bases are TGTGCCAGCAGCCCCGATCGAGGCGGGAGCTCCTACAATGAGCAGTTCTTC. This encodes CASSPDRGGSSYNEQFF.

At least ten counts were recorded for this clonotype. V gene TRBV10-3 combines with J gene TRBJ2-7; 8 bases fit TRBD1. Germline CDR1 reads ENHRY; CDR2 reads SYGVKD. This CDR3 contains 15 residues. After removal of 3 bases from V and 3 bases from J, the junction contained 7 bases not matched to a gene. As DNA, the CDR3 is TGTGCCATCAGTGACCACGGGACAGGTGTCTACGAGCAGTACTTC. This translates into CAISDHGTGVYEQYF.

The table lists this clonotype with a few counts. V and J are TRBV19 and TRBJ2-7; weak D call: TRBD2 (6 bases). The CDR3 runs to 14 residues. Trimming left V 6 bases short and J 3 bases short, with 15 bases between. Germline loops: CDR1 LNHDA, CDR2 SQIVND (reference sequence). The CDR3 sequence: CASSWDSQGYEQYF. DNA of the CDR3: TGTGCCAGTAGCTGGGACTCCCAAGGCTACGAGCAGTACTTC.

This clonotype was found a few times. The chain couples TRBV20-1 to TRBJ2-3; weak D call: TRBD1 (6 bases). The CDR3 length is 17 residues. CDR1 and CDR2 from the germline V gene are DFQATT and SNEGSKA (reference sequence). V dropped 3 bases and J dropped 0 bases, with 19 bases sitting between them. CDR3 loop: CSARSFAGAVSTDTQYF. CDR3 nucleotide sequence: TGCAGTGCTAGGTCGTTTGCAGGGGCGGTTAGCACAGATACGCAGTATTTT.

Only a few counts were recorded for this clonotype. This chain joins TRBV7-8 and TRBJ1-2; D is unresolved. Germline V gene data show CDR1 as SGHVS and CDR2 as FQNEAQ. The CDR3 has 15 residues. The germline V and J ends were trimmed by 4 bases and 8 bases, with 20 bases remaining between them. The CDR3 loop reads CASSSGPSLAKGYTF. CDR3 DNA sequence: TGTGCCAGCAGCTCCGGACCTTCTCTGGCCAAGGGCTACACCTTC. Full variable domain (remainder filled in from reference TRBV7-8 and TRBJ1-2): GAGVSQSPRYKVAKRGQDVALRCDPISGHVSLFWYQQALGQGPEFLTYFQNEAQLDKSGLPSDRFFAERPEGSVSTLKIQRTQQEDSAVYLCASSSGPSLAKGYTFGSGTRLTVV.

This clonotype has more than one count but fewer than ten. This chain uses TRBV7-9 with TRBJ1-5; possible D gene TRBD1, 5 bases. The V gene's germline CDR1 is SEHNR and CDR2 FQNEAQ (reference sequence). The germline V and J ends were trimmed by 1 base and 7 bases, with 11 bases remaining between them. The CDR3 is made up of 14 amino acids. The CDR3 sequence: CASSLDGAGQPQHF. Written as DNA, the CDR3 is TGTGCCAGCAGCTTAGATGGGGCGGGGCAGCCCCAGCATTTT.

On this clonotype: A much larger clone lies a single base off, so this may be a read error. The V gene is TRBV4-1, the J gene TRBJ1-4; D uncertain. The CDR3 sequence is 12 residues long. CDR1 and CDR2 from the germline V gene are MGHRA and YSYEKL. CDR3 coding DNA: TGCGCCAGCAGCCAAGAGTCACGAAAACTGCTTTTT. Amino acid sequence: CASSQESRKLLF.

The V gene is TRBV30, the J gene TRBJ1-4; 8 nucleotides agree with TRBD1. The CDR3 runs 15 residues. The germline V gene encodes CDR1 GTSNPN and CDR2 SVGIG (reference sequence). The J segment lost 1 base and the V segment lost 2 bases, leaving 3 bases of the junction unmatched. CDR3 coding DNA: TGTGCCTGGAGTTCGGACAGGGAAACTAATGAAAAACTGTTTTTT. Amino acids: CAWSSDRETNEKLFF.

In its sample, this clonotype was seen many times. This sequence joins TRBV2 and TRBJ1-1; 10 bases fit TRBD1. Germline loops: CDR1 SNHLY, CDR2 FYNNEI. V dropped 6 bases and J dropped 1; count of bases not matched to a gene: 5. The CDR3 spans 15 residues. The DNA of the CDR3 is TGTGCCAGCAGCCGGGACAGGGGTCCGAACACTGAAGCTTTCTTT. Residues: CASSRDRGPNTEAFF.

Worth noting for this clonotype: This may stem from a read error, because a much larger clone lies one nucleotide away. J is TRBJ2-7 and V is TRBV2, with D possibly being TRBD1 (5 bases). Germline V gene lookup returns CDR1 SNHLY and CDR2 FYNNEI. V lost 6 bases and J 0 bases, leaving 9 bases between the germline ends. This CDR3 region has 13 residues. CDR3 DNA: TGTGCCAGCAGGGACGACAGCTCCTACGAGCAGTACTTC. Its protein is CASRDDSSYEQYF.

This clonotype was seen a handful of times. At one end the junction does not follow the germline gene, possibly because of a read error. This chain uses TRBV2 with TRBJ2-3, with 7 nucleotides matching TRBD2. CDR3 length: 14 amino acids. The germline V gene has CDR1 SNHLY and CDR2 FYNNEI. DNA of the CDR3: TGTGCTAGCAGCGCCACTAGCGGCACAGATACGCAGTATTTT. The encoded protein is CASSATSGTDTQYF.

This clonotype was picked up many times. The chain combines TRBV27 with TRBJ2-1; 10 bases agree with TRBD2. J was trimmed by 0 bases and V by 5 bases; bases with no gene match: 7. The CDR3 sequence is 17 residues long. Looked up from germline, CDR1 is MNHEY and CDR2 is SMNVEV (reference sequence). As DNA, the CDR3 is TGTGCCAGCAGTCTCCGGACTAGCGGTAGCTCCTACAATGAGCAGTTCTTC. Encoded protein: CASSLRTSGSSYNEQFF.

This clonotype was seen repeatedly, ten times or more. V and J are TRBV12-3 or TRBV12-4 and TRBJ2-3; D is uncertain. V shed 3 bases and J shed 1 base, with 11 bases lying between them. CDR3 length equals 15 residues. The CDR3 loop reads CASSLESPRTDTQYF. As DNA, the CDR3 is TGTGCCAGCAGTTTGGAAAGCCCTCGCACAGATACGCAGTATTTT.

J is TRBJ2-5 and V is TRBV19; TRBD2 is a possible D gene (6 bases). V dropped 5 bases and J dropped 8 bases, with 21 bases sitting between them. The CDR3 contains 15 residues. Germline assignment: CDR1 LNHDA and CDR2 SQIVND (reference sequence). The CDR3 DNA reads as TGTGCCAGTAGTCCAGCTCCCACAGCGGGCAGAACCCAGTACTTC. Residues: CASSPAPTAGRTQYF.

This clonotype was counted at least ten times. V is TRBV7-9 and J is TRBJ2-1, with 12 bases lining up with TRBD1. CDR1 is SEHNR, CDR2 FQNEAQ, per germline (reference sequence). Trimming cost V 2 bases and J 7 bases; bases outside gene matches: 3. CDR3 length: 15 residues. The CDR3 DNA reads TGTGCCAGCAGCTTAATGGGACAGGGGGCGAATGAGCAGTTCTTC. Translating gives CASSLMGQGANEQFF.

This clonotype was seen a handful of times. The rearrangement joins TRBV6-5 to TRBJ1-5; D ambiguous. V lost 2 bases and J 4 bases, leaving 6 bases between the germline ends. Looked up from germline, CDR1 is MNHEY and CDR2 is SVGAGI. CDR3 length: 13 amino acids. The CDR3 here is CASSYKWNQPQHF. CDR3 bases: TGTGCCAGCAGTTACAAGTGGAATCAGCCCCAGCATTTT.

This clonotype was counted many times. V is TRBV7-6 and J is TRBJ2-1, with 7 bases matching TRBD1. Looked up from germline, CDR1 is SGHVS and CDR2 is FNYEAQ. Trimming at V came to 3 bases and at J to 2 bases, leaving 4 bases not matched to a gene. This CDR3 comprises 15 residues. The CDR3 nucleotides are TGTGCCAGCAGCTTCAGGGGGAAGACCTACAATGAGCAGTTCTTC. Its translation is CASSFRGKTYNEQFF.

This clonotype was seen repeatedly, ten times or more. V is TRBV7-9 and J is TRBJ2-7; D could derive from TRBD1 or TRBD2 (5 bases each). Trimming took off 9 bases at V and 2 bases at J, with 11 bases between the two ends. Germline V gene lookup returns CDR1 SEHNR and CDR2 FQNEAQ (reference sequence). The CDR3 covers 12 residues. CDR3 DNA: TGTGCCAGTAGGGACGGAGCCTACGAGCAGTACTTC. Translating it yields CASRDGAYEQYF.

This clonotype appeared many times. This CDR3 reads CASSDSRLARETQYF. The DNA of the CDR3 is TGTGCCAGCAGTGATAGTCGACTAGCAAGAGAGACCCAGTACTTC. V and J are TRBV2 and TRBJ2-5; the match to TRBD2 covers 7 bases. Germline CDR1 reads SNHLY; CDR2 reads FYNNEI. This CDR3 contains 15 residues. The V and J ends lost 3 bases and 4 bases, in that order; junction bases with no gene match: 8.

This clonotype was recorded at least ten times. The CDR3 spells CASSKGQGVKTQYF. The CDR3 nucleotides read TGTGCCAGCAGCAAGGGACAGGGAGTCAAGACCCAGTACTTC. The V gene is TRBV28, the J gene TRBJ2-5; TRBD1 matches at 9 bases. Per germline, CDR1 MDHEN and CDR2 SYDVKM. This CDR3 comprises 14 residues. J gave up 6 bases and V 6 bases, and 8 bases lay outside the gene matches.

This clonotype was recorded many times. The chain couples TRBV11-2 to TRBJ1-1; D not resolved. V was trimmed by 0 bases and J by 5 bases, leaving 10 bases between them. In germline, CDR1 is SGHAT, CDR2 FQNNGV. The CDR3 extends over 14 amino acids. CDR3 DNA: TGTGCCAGCAGCTTAGACACCCGGATAACTGAAGCTTTCTTT. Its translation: CASSLDTRITEAFF.

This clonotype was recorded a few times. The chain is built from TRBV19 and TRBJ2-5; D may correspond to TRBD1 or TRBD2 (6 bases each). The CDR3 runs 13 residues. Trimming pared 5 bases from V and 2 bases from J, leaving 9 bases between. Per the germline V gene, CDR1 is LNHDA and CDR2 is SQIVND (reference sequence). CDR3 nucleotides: TGTGCCAGTAGTGCGGGACATCAAGAGACCCAGTACTTC. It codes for CASSAGHQETQYF.